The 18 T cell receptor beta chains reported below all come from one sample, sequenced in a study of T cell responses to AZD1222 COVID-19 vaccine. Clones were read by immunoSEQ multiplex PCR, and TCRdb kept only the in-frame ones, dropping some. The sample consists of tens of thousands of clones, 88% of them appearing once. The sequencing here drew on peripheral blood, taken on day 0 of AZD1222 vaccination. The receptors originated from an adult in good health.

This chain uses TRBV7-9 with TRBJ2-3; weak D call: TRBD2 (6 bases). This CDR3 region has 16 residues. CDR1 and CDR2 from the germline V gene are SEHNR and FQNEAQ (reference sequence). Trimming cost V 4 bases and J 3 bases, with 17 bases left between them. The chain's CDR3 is CASSWGLARDTDTQYF. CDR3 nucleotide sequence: TGTGCCAGCAGCTGGGGACTGGCGCGGGATACAGATACGCAGTATTTT.

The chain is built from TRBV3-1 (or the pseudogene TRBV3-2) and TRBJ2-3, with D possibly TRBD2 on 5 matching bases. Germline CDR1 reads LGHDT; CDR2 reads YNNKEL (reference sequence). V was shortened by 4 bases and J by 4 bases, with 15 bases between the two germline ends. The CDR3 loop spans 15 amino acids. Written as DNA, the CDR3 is TGTGCCAGCAGCCTCCGGGAATCATCTCCAGATACGCAGTATTTT. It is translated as CASSLRESSPDTQYF.

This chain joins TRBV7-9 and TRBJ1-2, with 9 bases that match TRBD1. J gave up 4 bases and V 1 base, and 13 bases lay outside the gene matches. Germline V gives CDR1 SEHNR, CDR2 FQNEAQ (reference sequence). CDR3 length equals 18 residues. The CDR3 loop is CASSLEDRGPGVLYGYTF. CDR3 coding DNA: TGTGCCAGCAGCTTAGAGGACAGGGGACCGGGGGTTCTCTATGGCTACACCTTC.

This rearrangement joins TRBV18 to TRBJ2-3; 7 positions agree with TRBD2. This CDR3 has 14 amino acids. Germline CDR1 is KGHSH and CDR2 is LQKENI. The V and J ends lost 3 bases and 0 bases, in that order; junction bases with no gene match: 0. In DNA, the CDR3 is TGTGCCAGCTCACCGGGGGGGAGCACAGATACGCAGTATTTT. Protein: CASSPGGSTDTQYF.

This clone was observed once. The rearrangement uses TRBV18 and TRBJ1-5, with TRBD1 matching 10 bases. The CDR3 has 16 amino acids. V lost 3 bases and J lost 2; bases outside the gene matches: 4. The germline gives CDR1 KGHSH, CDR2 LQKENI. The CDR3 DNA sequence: TGTGCCAGCTCACCTCAGACAGGGGGCGGCAATCAGCCCCAGCATTTT. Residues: CASSPQTGGGNQPQHF.

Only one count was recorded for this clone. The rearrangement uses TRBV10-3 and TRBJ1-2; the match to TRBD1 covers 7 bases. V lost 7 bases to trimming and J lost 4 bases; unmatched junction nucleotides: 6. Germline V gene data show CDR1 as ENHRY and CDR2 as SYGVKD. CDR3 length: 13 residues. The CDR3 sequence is CAIKGQMTYGYTF. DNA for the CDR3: TGTGCCATCAAGGGACAGATGACCTATGGCTACACCTTC.

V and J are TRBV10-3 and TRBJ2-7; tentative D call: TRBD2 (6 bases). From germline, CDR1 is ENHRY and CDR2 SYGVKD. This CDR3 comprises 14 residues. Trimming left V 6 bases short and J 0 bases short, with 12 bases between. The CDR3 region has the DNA TGTGCCATCAGGGGGGGACTTAGCTCCTACGAGCAGTACTTC. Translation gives CAIRGGLSSYEQYF.

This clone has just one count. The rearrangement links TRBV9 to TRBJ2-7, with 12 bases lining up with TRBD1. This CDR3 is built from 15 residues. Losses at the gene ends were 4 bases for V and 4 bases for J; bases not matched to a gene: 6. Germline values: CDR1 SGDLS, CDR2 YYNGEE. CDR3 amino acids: CASSLGTGGWYEQYF. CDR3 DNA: TGTGCCAGCAGCTTGGGGACAGGGGGCTGGTACGAGCAGTACTTC.

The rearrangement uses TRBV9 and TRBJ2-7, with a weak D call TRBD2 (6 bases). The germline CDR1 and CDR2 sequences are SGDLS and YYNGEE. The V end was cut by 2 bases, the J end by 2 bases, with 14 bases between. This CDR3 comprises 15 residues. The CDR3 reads CASSVEGDPAYEQYF. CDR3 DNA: TGTGCCAGCAGCGTGGAGGGAGACCCCGCCTACGAGCAGTACTTC.

The CDR3 DNA is TGTGCCAGCAGCGTAGGGGAGCGGGGGAGTGGAGATACGCAGTATTTT. Translation: CASSVGERGSGDTQYF. The V call is TRBV9, the J call TRBJ2-3; 8 positions agree with TRBD2. CDR1 is SGDLS, CDR2 YYNGEE, per germline. CDR3 length equals 16 residues. J gave up 5 bases and V 0 bases, and 8 bases lay outside the gene matches.

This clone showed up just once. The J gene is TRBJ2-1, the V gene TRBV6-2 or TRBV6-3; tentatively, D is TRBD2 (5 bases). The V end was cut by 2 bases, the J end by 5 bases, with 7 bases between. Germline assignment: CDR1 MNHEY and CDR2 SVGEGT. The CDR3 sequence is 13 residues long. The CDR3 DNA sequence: TGTGCCAGCAGTTACCGGGGAAACAATGAGCAGTTCTTC. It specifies CASSYRGNNEQFF.

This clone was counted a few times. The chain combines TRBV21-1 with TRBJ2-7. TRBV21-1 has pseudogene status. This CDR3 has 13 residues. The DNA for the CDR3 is TGTGCCAGCAGCCCCCTCAGACCCTACGAGCAGTACTTC. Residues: CASSPLRPYEQYF.

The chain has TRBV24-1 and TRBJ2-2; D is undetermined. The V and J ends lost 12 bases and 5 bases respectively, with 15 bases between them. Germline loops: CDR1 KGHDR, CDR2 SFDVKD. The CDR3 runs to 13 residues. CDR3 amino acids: CASMKDPTGELFF. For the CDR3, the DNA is TGTGCCTCGATGAAAGACCCGACCGGGGAGCTGTTTTTT.

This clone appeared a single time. Here the CDR3 reads CASSQGQGSYEQYF. Written as DNA, the CDR3 is TGCGCCAGCAGCCAGGGGCAGGGTTCCTACGAGCAGTACTTC. V is TRBV4-1 and J is TRBJ2-7, with a tentative D call TRBD1 (5 bases). Germline-derived CDR1 and CDR2 are MGHRA and YSYEKL. The length of the CDR3 is 14 residues. V gave up 3 bases and J gave up 1 base, with 10 bases separating them.

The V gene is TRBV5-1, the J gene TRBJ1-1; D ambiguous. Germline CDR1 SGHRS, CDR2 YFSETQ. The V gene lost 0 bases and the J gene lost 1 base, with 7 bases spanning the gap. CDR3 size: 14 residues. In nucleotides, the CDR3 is TGCGCCAGCAGCTTGGACCCCGAGAACACTGAAGCTTTCTTT. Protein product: CASSLDPENTEAFF.

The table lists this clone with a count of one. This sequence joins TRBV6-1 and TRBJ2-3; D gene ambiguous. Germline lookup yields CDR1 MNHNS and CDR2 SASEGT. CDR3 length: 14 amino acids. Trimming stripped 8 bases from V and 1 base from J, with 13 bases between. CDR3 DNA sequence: TGTGCCAGCGGCTCGGACGGTCGCACAGATACGCAGTATTTT. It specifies CASGSDGRTDTQYF.

The CDR3 DNA sequence: TGTGCCAGCAGCCCGATCAATGAGCAGTTCTTC. As protein: CASSPINEQFF. V gene TRBV12-3 or TRBV12-4 combines with J gene TRBJ2-1, with D uncertain. Trimming stripped 6 bases from V and 6 bases from J, with 6 bases between. The CDR3 spans 11 residues.

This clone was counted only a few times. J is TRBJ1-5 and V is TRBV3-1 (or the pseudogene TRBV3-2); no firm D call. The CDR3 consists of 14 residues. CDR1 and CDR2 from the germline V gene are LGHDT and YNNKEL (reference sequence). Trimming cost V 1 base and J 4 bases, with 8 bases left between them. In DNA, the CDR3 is TGTGCCAGCAGCCAAGGAATAGGGAATCAGCCCCAGCATTTT. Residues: CASSQGIGNQPQHF.